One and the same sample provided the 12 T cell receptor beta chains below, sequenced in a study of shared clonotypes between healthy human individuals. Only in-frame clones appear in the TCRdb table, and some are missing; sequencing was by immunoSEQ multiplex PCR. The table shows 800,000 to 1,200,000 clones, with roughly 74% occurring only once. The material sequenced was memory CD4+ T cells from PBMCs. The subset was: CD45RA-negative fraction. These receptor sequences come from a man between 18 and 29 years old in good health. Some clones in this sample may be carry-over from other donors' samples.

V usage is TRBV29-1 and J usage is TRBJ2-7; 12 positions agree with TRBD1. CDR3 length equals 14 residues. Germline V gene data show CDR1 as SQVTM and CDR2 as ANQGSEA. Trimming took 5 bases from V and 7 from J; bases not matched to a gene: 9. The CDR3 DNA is TGCAGCGTTAAGTGGGACAGGGGGCTCCGGGAGCAGTACTTC. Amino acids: CSVKWDRGLREQYF.

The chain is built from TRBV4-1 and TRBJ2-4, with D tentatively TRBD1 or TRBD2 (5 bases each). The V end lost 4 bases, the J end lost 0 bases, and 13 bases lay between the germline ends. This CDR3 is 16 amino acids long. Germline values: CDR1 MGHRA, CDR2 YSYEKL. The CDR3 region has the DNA TGCGCCAGCAGCCCCTTGGGGGTCCTAGCCAAAAACATTCAGTACTTC. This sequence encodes CASSPLGVLAKNIQYF.

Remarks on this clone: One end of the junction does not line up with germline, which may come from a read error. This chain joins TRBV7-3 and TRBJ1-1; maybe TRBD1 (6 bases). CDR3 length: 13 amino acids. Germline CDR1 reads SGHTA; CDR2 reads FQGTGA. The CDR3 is CASSIGRDTEAFF. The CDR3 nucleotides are TGTGCCAGCAGCATAGGGAGGGACACCGAAGCTTTCTTT.

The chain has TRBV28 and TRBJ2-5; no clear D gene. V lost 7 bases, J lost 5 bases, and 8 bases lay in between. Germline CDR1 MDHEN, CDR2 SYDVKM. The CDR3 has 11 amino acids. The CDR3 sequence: CASTLEETQYF. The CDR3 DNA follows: TGTGCCAGCACCCTAGAGGAGACCCAGTACTTC.

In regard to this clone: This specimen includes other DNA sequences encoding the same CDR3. For the CDR3, the DNA is TGTGCCAGCAGTCTAGAGTTGAACACTGAAGCTTTCTTT. This encodes CASSLELNTEAFF. V gene TRBV28 combines with J gene TRBJ1-1; no firm D call. CDR3 size: 13 residues. The V end was cut by 5 bases, the J end by 0 bases, with 7 bases between. Germline V gene data show CDR1 as MDHEN and CDR2 as SYDVKM.

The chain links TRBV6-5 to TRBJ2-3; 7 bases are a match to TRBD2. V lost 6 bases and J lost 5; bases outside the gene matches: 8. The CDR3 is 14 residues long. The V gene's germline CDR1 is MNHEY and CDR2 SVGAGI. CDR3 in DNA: TGTGCCAGCAGCCGCGGGAGTTTTGGAGATACGCAGTATTTT. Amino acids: CASSRGSFGDTQYF.

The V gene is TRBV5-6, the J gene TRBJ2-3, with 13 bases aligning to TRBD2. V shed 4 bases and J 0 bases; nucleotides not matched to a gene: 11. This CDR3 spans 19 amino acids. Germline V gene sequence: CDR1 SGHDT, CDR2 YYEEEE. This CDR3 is CASSLIWTSGGTSTDTQYF. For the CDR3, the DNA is TGTGCCAGCAGCCTTATTTGGACTAGCGGGGGAACTAGCACAGATACGCAGTATTTT. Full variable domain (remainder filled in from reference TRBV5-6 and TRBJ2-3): DAGVTQSPTHLIKTRGQQVTLRCSPKSGHDTVSWYQQALGQGPQFIFQYYEEEERQRGNFPDRFSGHQFPNYSSELNVNALLLGDSALYLCASSLIWTSGGTSTDTQYFGPGTRLTVL.

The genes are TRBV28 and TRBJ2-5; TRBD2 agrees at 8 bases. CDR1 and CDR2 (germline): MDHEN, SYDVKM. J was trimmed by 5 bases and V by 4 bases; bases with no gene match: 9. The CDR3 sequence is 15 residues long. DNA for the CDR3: TGTGCCAGCAGTTCCCCCCGGCGGGAGGAGGAGACCCAGTACTTC. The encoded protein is CASSSPRREEETQYF.

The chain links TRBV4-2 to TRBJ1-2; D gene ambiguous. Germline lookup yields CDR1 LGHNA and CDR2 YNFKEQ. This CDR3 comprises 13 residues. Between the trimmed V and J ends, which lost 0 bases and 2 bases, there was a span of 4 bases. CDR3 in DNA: TGTGCCAGCAGCCAAGAGGGGAACTATGGCTACACCTTC. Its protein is CASSQEGNYGYTF.

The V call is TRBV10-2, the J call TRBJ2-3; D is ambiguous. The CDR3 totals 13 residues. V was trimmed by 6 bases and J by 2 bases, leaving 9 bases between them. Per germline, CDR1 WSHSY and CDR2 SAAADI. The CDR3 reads CASRTAYTDTQYF. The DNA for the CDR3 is TGCGCCAGCAGGACGGCCTACACAGATACGCAGTATTTT.

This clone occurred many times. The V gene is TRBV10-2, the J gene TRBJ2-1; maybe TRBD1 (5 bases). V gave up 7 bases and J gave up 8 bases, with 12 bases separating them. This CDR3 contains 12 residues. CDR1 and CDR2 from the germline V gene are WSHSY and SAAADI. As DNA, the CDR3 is TGCGCCAGCAAAATTGGACATGATGAGCAGTTCTTC. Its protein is CASKIGHDEQFF.

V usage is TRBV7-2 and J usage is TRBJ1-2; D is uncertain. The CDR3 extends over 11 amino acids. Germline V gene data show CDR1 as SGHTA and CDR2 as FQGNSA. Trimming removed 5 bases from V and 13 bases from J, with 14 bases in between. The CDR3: CASSEDKGGTF. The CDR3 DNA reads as TGTGCCAGCAGCGAAGACAAGGGAGGCACCTTC.